This TCR beta chain was recovered during a study of alternative splicing in chronic myeloid leukemia remission (dated by TCRdb to about 2020). Study-level background: Remission specimens from the trials were collected at major or complete molecular response, at 12 or 24 months of TKI therapy. The French Persistem study contributed nine CML samples, of which seven were diagnostic and two were matched remission samples. Median ages of around 50 years at diagnosis, 56 to 60 at remission and roughly 40 for healthy controls were recorded. Total leukocytes from peripheral blood collected in EDTA were used as the trial diagnostic specimens. For diagnosis, remission and control samples alike, total RNA was extracted from peripheral blood mononuclear cells using Trizol. The RESIST (imatinib), ENESTxtnd (nilotinib) and PINNACLE (nilotinib plus pegylated interferon) trials supplied nine diagnostic specimens along with matched remission specimens. Female/male counts were 11/5 for diagnosis samples, 8/3 for remission samples and 2/4 for controls. RNA sequencing was used to profile peripheral blood obtained from chronic-phase CML patients at diagnosis and at remission, and the resulting profiles were compared with those of healthy donors.

This clonotype is a singleton in its sample. What antigen it recognizes has not been identified. Reading the label with the study, this specimen's time point is: major or complete molecular response after front-line TKI therapy. The patient cohort comprised sixteen CML patients, with matched post-remission samples retrieved for a subset of them. Libraries were constructed by bulk RNA-seq. The TruSeq Stranded RNA sample prep kit was used to generate libraries of poly-A-enriched mRNA from an input of about 0.92 ug total RNA. Every sample was sequenced in triplicate, with paired-end sequencing run on a HiSeq 2500. A read length of 125 nucleotides per mate was used for RNA-seq. The paper's processing steps were these. Reads were trimmed and aligned to hg38 using STAR v2.7, and quality control was done with FASTQC, RSeQC and multiqc. Salmon 0.14.1 was used to quantify gene expression levels as transcripts per million (TPM). The results of principal component analysis suggested that neither trial, library batch, sequencing batch, treatment regimen nor sex drove the transcriptomic profiles. TCRdb reprocessed the sequencing reads and holds a single record per CDR3 protein sequence, with no DNA. V and J calls and clone size were set by TCRdb, not the authors. This sample is represented by 300 to 350 distinct CDR3 sequences; about 98% of them were singletons. 5% to 5.5% of the sample is in the top ten clones.

Overall results and qualifications from the work: Strong differences in blood cell composition were observed between timepoints, with a shift from myeloid progenitor enrichment at diagnosis to mature lymphoid enrichment at remission. At remission, blood cell composition had been reconfigured so that it resembled normal controls enriched in lymphoid cells.

The source of this sequence is an adult with chronic myeloid leukemia. Material: PBMCs or total blood leukocytes (not recorded which), obtained during remission.

The CDR3 in this case is CASSLGVQNTEAFF. Recombination joined TRBV7-8 with TRBJ1-1. Including cysteine and phenylalanine, the CDR3 has 14 amino acids. The protein alone is recorded here. Sequences SGHVS (CDR1) and FQNEAQ (CDR2) are obtained from the germline V gene. With the portions outside the CDR3 filled from the reference TRBV7-8 and TRBJ1-1 genes, the complete variable region becomes GAGVSQSPRYKVAKRGQDVALRCDPISGHVSLFWYQQALGQGPEFLTYFQNEAQLDKSGLPSDRFFAERPEGSVSTLKIQRTQQEDSAVYLCASSLGVQNTEAFFGQGTRLTVV.